This T cell receptor beta chain comes out of a study of blood T cell repertoires in COVID-19. Across the study: COVID-19 samples collected from the United States, Italy and Spain covered acute and convalescent phases. PBMCs, B-cell-depleted T cells, or T cells provided the cDNA or gDNA that made up the material.

Per the study methods: Amplification with reference gene primers provided the estimates of nucleated cell counts. Repertoires were generated with immunoSEQ multiplex PCR, while TCRdb's copy carries only in-frame clones and drops some. Clone size and V and J calls were adopted from that table, with D and trimming inferred from the DNA. Counted here are about 170,000 clones, more than 70% occurring once; the ten biggest clones make up around a fifth. V lost 2 bases and J lost 9, with 14 bases in between. The germline V gene has CDR1 MNHEY and CDR2 SVGAGI. The CDR3 totals 15 residues. Sequenced material: peripheral blood. The gene calls are TRBV6-5 and TRBJ1-6; maybe TRBD1 (5 bases). The TCR comes from a woman in her sixties or seventies who had recovered from COVID-19. CDR3 coding DNA: TGTGCCAGCAGTTACGCAGGGATGGGGGGTTCACCCCTCCACTTT. This sequence encodes CASSYAGMGGSPLHF.